Listed here are 2 T cell receptor beta chains from one sample, sequenced in a study of shared clonotypes between healthy human individuals. The assay was immunoSEQ multiplex PCR, and TCRdb's table has in-frame clones only and misses some. The profile shows about 2.1 million clones, 93% of them singletons. Only CD45RO-negative cells positively selected for CCR7 counted as naive CD8 cells, so terminally differentiated effector memory CD45RA+ cells were excluded. Sequencing used naive CD8+ T cells from PBMCs. The receptors shown here come from a man aged 18 to 30 in good health. Some clones in this sample may be carry-over from other donors' samples.

The chain links TRBV10-3 to TRBJ2-7, with TRBD2 matching over 8 bases. CDR1 and CDR2 (germline): ENHRY, SYGVKD. V gave up 4 bases and J gave up 0 bases; unmatched junction bases: 5. The CDR3 covers 15 residues. The CDR3 loop is CAISARTSTSYEQYF. The DNA for the CDR3 is TGTGCCATCAGTGCGAGGACTAGCACCTCCTACGAGCAGTACTTC.

The CDR3 sequence: CSVDGWEGRENTGELFF. The CDR3 DNA reads TGCAGCGTTGACGGGTGGGAGGGCCGCGAAAACACCGGGGAGCTGTTTTTT. The chain employs TRBV29-1 and TRBJ2-2; 7 nucleotides line up with TRBD2. Trimming took 3 bases from V and 2 from J; bases not matched to a gene: 12. The germline V gene encodes CDR1 SQVTM and CDR2 ANQGSEA. The CDR3 is made up of 17 amino acids.